This T cell receptor beta chain is from a study of T cell responses to AZD1222 COVID-19 vaccine. Germline V gene sequence: CDR1 LNHDA, CDR2 SQIVND (reference sequence). J gave up 1 base and V 6 bases, and 12 bases lay outside the gene matches. This CDR3 comprises 17 residues. Produced via immunoSEQ multiplex PCR; TCRdb's table is partial and in-frame only. Seen here are around 110,000 clones, roughly 88% observed once, and the top ten hold about 5%. The receptor's source is an adult in good health. The source material was peripheral blood, sampled on day 0 of AZD1222 vaccination. The chain couples TRBV19 to TRBJ1-5; 7 bases map to TRBD1. The CDR3 DNA reads as TGTGCCAGTAGCCCCGACAGGGCCGATGGAAGCAATCAGCCCCAGCATTTT. This sequence encodes CASSPDRADGSNQPQHF.